Sequencing of this TCR beta chain was carried out in a study of blood T cell repertoires in COVID-19. The overall study: Sources were T cells, B-cell-depleted T cells, or PBMCs; the material itself was cDNA or gDNA.

Some clones are missing from TCRdb's copy, which holds only in-frame ones; the method was immunoSEQ multiplex PCR. Of 240,000 or so clones listed, over 65% are singletons. CDR1 DFQATT and CDR2 SNEGSKA come from the germline V gene (reference sequence). V was trimmed by 2 bases and J by 6 bases, leaving 7 bases between them. The CDR3 is 11 residues long. The specimen sequenced was peripheral blood. The receptor was isolated from an elderly woman with acute or convalescent COVID-19. The chain links TRBV20-1 to TRBJ1-1; D might be TRBD1 (6 bases). CDR3 DNA: TGCAGTGCTAGAACAGGGTCTGAAGCTTTCTTT. Protein sequence: CSARTGSEAFF.